A single sample is the source of the 16 T cell receptor beta chains below, sequenced in a study of T cell responses to AZD1222 COVID-19 vaccine. Generated by immunoSEQ multiplex PCR, the TCRdb table keeps only in-frame clones and is missing some. The sample lists over 100,000 clones; 80% to 85% were seen once. This specimen consisted of peripheral blood, obtained on day 0 of AZD1222 vaccination. These receptors came from an adult in good health.

The chain links TRBV6-4 to TRBJ1-2, with 8 bases aligning to TRBD1. The V segment lost 5 bases and the J segment 7 bases; nucleotides outside the gene matches: 6. Germline-derived CDR1 and CDR2 are MRHNA and SNTAGT. This CDR3 contains 13 residues. The CDR3 reads CASSPTGESGYTF. As DNA, the CDR3 is TGTGCCAGCAGTCCGACAGGGGAATCTGGCTACACCTTC.

This clone was found once. The rearrangement links TRBV2 to TRBJ1-5, with D unclear. CDR3 length: 16 residues. Trimming pared 5 bases from V and 0 bases from J, leaving 14 bases between. Germline CDR1 SNHLY, CDR2 FYNNEI. The CDR3 here is CASSTEATYSNQPQHF. The DNA for the CDR3 is TGTGCCAGCAGTACTGAGGCTACTTATAGCAATCAGCCCCAGCATTTT.

J is TRBJ1-5 and V is TRBV18, with 8 bases matching TRBD1. J was trimmed by 11 bases and V by 6 bases; bases with no gene match: 9. Germline loops: CDR1 KGHSH, CDR2 LQKENI. The CDR3 is made up of 13 amino acids. CDR3 loop: CASSYGQGEAQHF. The CDR3 DNA is TGTGCCAGCTCGTATGGACAGGGAGAGGCCCAGCATTTT.

The chain has TRBV7-3 and TRBJ2-6; possibly TRBD1 for D (6 bases). V was shortened by 5 bases and J by 2 bases, with 10 bases between the two germline ends. Germline assignment: CDR1 SGHTA and CDR2 FQGTGA. The CDR3 has 15 amino acids. The CDR3 spells CASSLRQAGANVLTF. As DNA, the CDR3 is TGTGCCAGCAGCCTGCGACAGGCTGGGGCCAACGTCCTGACTTTC.

The chain joins TRBV29-1 to TRBJ1-3; TRBD1 is a possible D gene (6 bases). Trimming stripped 4 bases from V and 1 base from J, with 8 bases between. This CDR3 is 13 amino acids long. CDR1 and CDR2 from the germline V gene are SQVTM and ANQGSEA. CDR3 residues: CSVVGGSGNTIYF. The DNA for the CDR3 is TGCAGCGTTGTAGGGGGGTCTGGAAACACCATATATTTT.

The chain employs TRBV27 and TRBJ1-5, with 8 bases lining up with TRBD1. J was trimmed by 7 bases and V by 4 bases; bases with no gene match: 6. Germline V CDR1 and CDR2: MNHEY, SMNVEV (reference sequence). The CDR3 has 14 residues. CDR3 loop: CASSWTGYGQPQHF. The CDR3 DNA is TGTGCCAGCAGTTGGACAGGGTACGGGCAGCCCCAGCATTTT.

This rearrangement joins TRBV28 to TRBJ2-5; the D gene could be TRBD1 or TRBD2 (5 bases each). V was shortened by 6 bases and J by 5 bases, with 10 bases between the two germline ends. The CDR3 is 12 residues long. The germline V gene encodes CDR1 MDHEN and CDR2 SYDVKM. The CDR3 DNA is TGTGCCAGCAGCCGGGGCCCCGAGACCCAGTACTTC. This gives the protein CASSRGPETQYF. The whole variable domain, remainder taken from reference TRBV28 and TRBJ2-5, is DVKVTQSSRYLVKRTGEKVFLECVQDMDHENMFWYRQDPGLGLRLIYFSYDVKMKEKGDIPEGYSVSREKKERFSLILESASTNQTSMYLCASSRGPETQYFGPGTRLLVL.

V and J are TRBV10-3 and TRBJ1-1; D not certain. CDR1 is ENHRY, CDR2 SYGVKD, per germline. CDR3 length: 13 residues. Trimming shortened V by 7 bases and J by 0 bases, and 9 bases separated the two germline ends. CDR3 in amino acids: CAINLGMNTEAFF. The CDR3 nucleotides read TGTGCCATCAATCTGGGGATGAACACTGAAGCTTTCTTT.

This rearrangement joins TRBV5-1 to TRBJ1-2, with D hard to call. Germline V gene data show CDR1 as SGHRS and CDR2 as YFSETQ. Trimming shortened V by 0 bases and J by 4 bases, and 4 bases separated the two germline ends. There are 12 residues in the CDR3. CDR3 DNA sequence: TGCGCCAGCAGCTTGGGGGTCTATGGCTACACCTTC. Translating gives CASSLGVYGYTF.

J is TRBJ2-7 and V is TRBV4-2, with D perhaps TRBD1 (6 bases). This CDR3 is built from 15 residues. Trimming cost V 1 base and J 3 bases, with 13 bases left between them. Germline CDR1 and CDR2: LGHNA and YNFKEQ. Here the CDR3 reads CASSQASDRNYEQYF. The CDR3 nucleotides read TGTGCCAGCAGCCAAGCTTCAGACAGGAACTACGAGCAGTACTTC.

This clone has a handful of counts. The V call is TRBV7-8, the J call TRBJ2-1; TRBD2 aligns across 11 bases. The CDR3 runs to 18 residues. Germline CDR1 is SGHVS and CDR2 is FQNEAQ. The trim removed 5 bases at V and 0 bases at J, leaving 9 bases unmatched. In DNA, the CDR3 is TGTGCCAGCAGCCCCAGGACTAGCGGGTTCAGCTCCTACAATGAGCAGTTCTTC. Translating gives CASSPRTSGFSSYNEQFF.

Worth noting for this clone: The same CDR3 arises from other DNA sequences in this sample as well. The rearrangement joins TRBV24-1 to TRBJ2-1; D possibly corresponds to TRBD2 (6 bases). The CDR3 covers 15 residues. V lost 1 base, J lost 1 base, and 7 bases lay in between. Germline V lookup: CDR1 KGHDR, CDR2 SFDVKD. DNA for the CDR3: TGTGCCACCAGTGATTTTGGGGGGTCCTACAATGAGCAGTTCTTC. Translation: CATSDFGGSYNEQFF.

CDR3: CASSYDTYYEQYF. As DNA, the CDR3 is TGTGCCAGCAGCTACGACACTTACTACGAGCAGTACTTC. The V and J genes are TRBV7-2 and TRBJ2-7, with D unclear. V lost 4 bases and J 3 bases, leaving 10 bases between the germline ends. CDR3 length: 13 amino acids. The germline V gene has CDR1 SGHTA and CDR2 FQGNSA.

The chain uses TRBV5-5 and TRBJ1-1, with D uncertain. The germline gives CDR1 SGHKS, CDR2 YYEKEE (reference sequence). There are 13 residues in the CDR3. V gave up 1 base and J gave up 4 bases, with 8 bases separating them. The DNA for the CDR3 is TGTGCCAGCAGCTTGAGACGGGGCACTGAAGCTTTCTTT. Translated, it gives CASSLRRGTEAFF.

V gene TRBV6-5 combines with J gene TRBJ2-5, with 10 bases fitting TRBD2. From germline, CDR1 is MNHEY and CDR2 SVGAGI. The J segment lost 5 bases and the V segment lost 7 bases, leaving 10 bases of the junction unmatched. The CDR3 extends over 15 amino acids. The chain's CDR3 is CASKNLAGARETQYF. In DNA, the CDR3 is TGTGCCAGCAAAAACCTAGCGGGGGCGAGGGAGACCCAGTACTTC.

This clone was observed a single time. This chain links TRBV6-6 with TRBJ2-7; 13 bases map to TRBD2. V was clipped by 6 bases and J by 5 bases; unmatched bases: 10. Germline values: CDR1 MNHNY, CDR2 SVGAGI (reference sequence). The CDR3 extends over 16 amino acids. CDR3 residues: CASRSALAGGPNEQYF. Written as DNA, the CDR3 is TGTGCCAGCAGGTCTGCACTAGCGGGAGGGCCGAACGAGCAGTACTTC.